A selection of T cell receptor beta chains follows, all from one sample in a study of blood T cell repertoires in COVID-19. Clones were sequenced by immunoSEQ multiplex PCR, and TCRdb holds only the in-frame ones, with some missing. The sample lists 180,000 or so clones, 65% to 85% occurring once. Specimen: PBMCs or T cells enriched from blood (not recorded which). These receptors all come from a middle-aged man who had recovered from COVID-19. CDR3s include the opening cysteine and the closing phenylalanine or tryptophan. The order of the fields is clone size, J gene, V gene, D gene, CDR3 protein, CDR3 DNA. D genes are given only for firm matches. Clone size is not always given. Where it is, it says once, few, many or a class for expanded clones.

.	TRBJ1-2	TRBV27	.	CASSFSVGGSYGYTF	TGTGCCAGCAGTTTTTCGGTCGGGGGGAGCTATGGCTACACCTTC
.	TRBJ1-2	TRBV19	.	CASNKGMYYGYTF	TGTGCCAGTAATAAGGGGATGTACTATGGCTACACCTTC
.	TRBJ1-2	TRBV29-1	.	CSVEGSTF	TGCAGCGTTGAGGGGAGCACCTTC
.	TRBJ2-5	TRBV5-4	TRBD2	CASSLVAGGLETQYF	TGTGCCAGCAGCCTTGTAGCGGGGGGGCTGGAGACCCAGTACTTC
.	TRBJ2-6	TRBV5-8	TRBD2	CASSLGEGTGGANVLTF	TGTGCCAGCAGCTTGGGGGAGGGGACTGGTGGGGCCAACGTCCTGACTTTC
.	TRBJ2-3	TRBV12-3/TRBV12-4	TRBD1	CASSSGQPDTQYF	TGTGCCAGCAGTTCGGGACAGCCAGATACGCAGTATTTT
few	TRBJ1-2	TRBV24-1	TRBD1	CATSDQGQGMGYTF	TGTGCCACCAGTGACCAGGGACAGGGGATGGGCTACACCTTC
.	TRBJ1-2	TRBV5-4	TRBD1	CASSMGQGAGANYGYTF	TGTGCCAGCAGCATGGGACAGGGGGCTGGGGCTAACTATGGCTACACCTTC
.	TRBJ2-6	TRBV5-8	TRBD2	CASRPLGLADLISGANVLTF	TGTGCCAGCAGGCCACTAGGACTAGCGGATCTTATCTCAGGGGCCAACGTCCTGACTTTC
.	TRBJ1-4	TRBV6-5	TRBD1	CASSYQGGRYEKLFF	TGTGCCAGCAGTTACCAAGGGGGCCGGTATGAAAAACTGTTTTTT
.	TRBJ1-1	TRBV6-5	.	CASSYGGFREAFF	TGTGCCAGCAGTTACGGGGGGTTTAGGGAAGCTTTCTTT
.	TRBJ1-1	TRBV2	TRBD1	CASRADRDTEAFF	TGTGCCAGCAGGGCGGACAGGGACACTGAAGCTTTCTTT
.	TRBJ1-2	TRBV5-4	TRBD1	CASSSSGGGNYGYTF	TGTGCCAGCAGCTCTTCAGGGGGTGGTAACTATGGCTACACCTTC
.	TRBJ1-6	TRBV28	.	CASSLREVRSPLHF	TGTGCCAGCAGTCTCAGGGAGGTTAGGTCACCCCTCCACTTT
.	TRBJ2-7	TRBV27	.	CASRLGAATGASYEQYF	TGTGCCAGCAGACTGGGGGCGGCCACCGGCGCTTCCTACGAGCAGTACTTC
.	TRBJ1-4	TRBV7-9	TRBD1	CASSWDSFNEKLFF	TGTGCCAGCAGCTGGGACAGTTTTAATGAAAAACTGTTTTTT
.	TRBJ1-2	TRBV12-3/TRBV12-4	.	CASRNEENYGYTF	TGTGCCAGCAGGAATGAGGAGAACTATGGCTACACCTTC
.	TRBJ2-7	TRBV28	.	CASSLEGEVYEQYF	TGTGCCAGCAGTTTGGAAGGGGAGGTCTACGAGCAGTACTTC
.	TRBJ1-2	TRBV19	TRBD1	CASSAGGELGYTF	TGTGCCAGTAGTGCAGGGGGCGAGCTTGGCTACACCTTC
few	TRBJ1-3	TRBV5-1	.	CASSLDRVTGNTIYF	TGCGCCAGCAGCTTGGACAGGGTAACTGGAAACACCATATATTTT
.	TRBJ1-1	TRBV19	.	CASKEARHAFF	TGTGCCAGTAAAGAGGCACGCCATGCTTTCTTT
.	TRBJ1-2	TRBV9	.	CASSVVTVSGGYTF	TGTGCCAGCAGCGTAGTTACAGTCTCGGGGGGCTACACCTTC
.	TRBJ1-3	TRBV18	TRBD1	CASSPLDRGPLYSGNTIYF	TGTGCCAGCTCACCCTTGGACAGGGGCCCGCTTTACTCTGGAAACACCATATATTTT
.	TRBJ2-7	TRBV19	.	CASSMLMEYEQYF	TGTGCCAGTAGTATGTTGATGGAGTACGAGCAGTACTTC
.	TRBJ1-2	TRBV20-1	.	CSAWGPYGYTF	TGCAGTGCTTGGGGCCCTTATGGCTACACCTTC
.	TRBJ1-2	TRBV18	.	CASSPLSQGTGNYGYTF	TGTGCCAGCTCACCACTGAGTCAGGGAACGGGTAACTATGGCTACACCTTC
.	TRBJ2-2	TRBV11-3	.	CASSPRMGGTGELFF	TGTGCCAGCAGCCCGAGGATGGGTGGCACCGGGGAGCTGTTTTTT
once	TRBJ1-4	TRBV27	.	CASSPLPDWGGATNEKLFF	TGTGCCAGCAGTCCTCTCCCCGATTGGGGGGGTGCAACTAATGAAAAACTGTTTTTT
.	TRBJ1-1	TRBV29-1	.	CSGRQLTEAFF	TGCAGCGGTAGACAGCTTACTGAAGCTTTCTTT
.	TRBJ1-2	TRBV28	TRBD1	CASNRDREDGYTF	TGTGCCAGCAATAGGGACAGGGAGGATGGCTACACCTTC
.	TRBJ2-1	TRBV20-1	.	CSARDNTVQFF	TGCAGTGCTAGAGATAACACAGTTCAATTCTTC